This T cell receptor (beta chain) was profiled in a study of graft-versus-host responses after intestinal transplantation. The overall study: Once they had received anti-thymocyte globulin induction, all recipients took tacrolimus and steroids for approximately 3 years. Study-wide results and caveats: Recipient marrow harbored GvH clones, some of which surfaced first in ileum or blood. Early post-transplant HvG declines showed an association with peak circulating GvH clone levels. Graft-versus-host to host-versus-graft clonal ratios in allografts were high in patients with graft-donor T cell macrochimerism.

About this clone itself: The antigen remains undetermined.

Germline values: CDR1 ENHRY, CDR2 SYGVKD. Germline trimming cut 6 bases from V and 1 base from J; bases unmatched to any gene: 5. CDR3 size: 15 residues. Only in-frame clones appear in the TCRdb table, and some are missing; sequencing was by immunoSEQ multiplex PCR. The sample includes almost 40,000 clones, about 95% seen only once; the top ten take less than 0.25%. The chain joins TRBV10-3 to TRBJ2-2, with 7 bases identical to TRBD1. This clonotype was obtained from a human donor who was the organ donor for an intestinal transplant. The source material was unstimulated CD8+ T cells sorted from spleen or lymph node cells, sampled before transplant. The chain's CDR3 is CAISERDRNTGELFF. CDR3 in DNA: TGTGCCATCAGCGAACGGGACAGGAACACCGGGGAGCTGTTTTTT.